Listed below are T cell receptor beta chains from one sample, sequenced in a study of cytomegalovirus exposure and HLA in healthy donors. Sequencing used immunoSEQ multiplex PCR; TCRdb keeps in-frame clones, though not all of them. Of some 110,000 clones listed, 66% are singletons. Sequenced: PBMCs. These receptors all stem from a man in his late teens or twenties in good health and CMV-seronegative. The CDR3 runs from the conserved cysteine through the conserved F or W.

V	J	CDR3
TRBV7-6	TRBJ1-3	CASSLEVTDTGNTIYF
TRBV27	TRBJ1-3	CASSLRGGGNTIYF
TRBV15	TRBJ2-7	CATSSLGTRLGYEQYF
TRBV28	TRBJ2-3	CASSEGQGGTDTQYF
TRBV7-9	TRBJ2-7	CASSLLPGQGAYEQYF
TRBV4-1	TRBJ2-2	CASSQGTSGLELFF
TRBV19	TRBJ2-7	CASSDPDLKAGYYEQYF
TRBV2	TRBJ2-7	CARGGLGYEQYF
TRBV6-5	TRBJ1-1	CASSHRRGVKTEAFF
TRBV6-1	TRBJ1-5	CASRTADQPQHF
TRBV27	TRBJ2-7	CASSFPVGGAWYF
TRBV28	TRBJ1-2	CASSSRSFYGYTF
TRBV23-1	TRBJ1-1	CAAGRGLKAFF
TRBV5-8	TRBJ2-3	CASSLSSGALNTDTQYF
TRBV6-1	TRBJ1-5	CSSSAQPGYNQPQHF
TRBV30	TRBJ2-7	CAWGAGDEQYF
TRBV29-1	TRBJ2-3	CSVGGPNGADTQYF
TRBV5-3	TRBJ1-5	CARSPVRPDRRNQPQHF
TRBV7-8	TRBJ2-7	CASSLIGTGGHEQYF
TRBV6-6	TRBJ1-5	CASTSGGTVTQPQHF
TRBV10-3	TRBJ1-2	CAISEKGQGATGYTF
TRBV29-1	TRBJ2-7	CSVEGAGYEQYF
TRBV6-5	TRBJ1-4	CASSPTGTNEKLFF
TRBV7-2	TRBJ1-2	CASSYRTQGSGSYTF
TRBV19	TRBJ2-1	CASSFRESRNEQFF
TRBV7-2	TRBJ2-7	CASSPQGLSYEQYF